The following is a TCR beta chain sequence with its context. The data were obtained in a study of blood T cell repertoires in COVID-19. Study at large: In each case, the material was cDNA or gDNA derived from T cells, B-cell-depleted T cells, or PBMCs.

CDR1 and CDR2 (germline): SGHRS, YFSETQ. The CDR3 is 15 residues long. The V end lost 4 bases, the J end lost 7 bases, and 20 bases lay between the germline ends. Clones were sequenced by immunoSEQ multiplex PCR, and TCRdb holds only the in-frame ones, with some missing. There are fewer than 250,000 clones in the sample; roughly 77% occur only once, and about a sixth lies in the top ten. In terms of age and location, participants ranged from roughly 18 to 90 years and lived in around 22 US areas. This TCR derives from a woman between 50 and 59 years old with acute COVID-19. Sequenced: PBMCs or T cells enriched from blood (not recorded which). V and J are TRBV5-1 and TRBJ1-2; D may be TRBD1 (5 bases). This chain's CDR3 is CASSGGPAEGSGYTF. In DNA form, the CDR3 reads TGCGCCAGCAGCGGCGGACCCGCGGAGGGGAGTGGCTACACCTTC. The full variable domain, in which reference TRBV5-1 and TRBJ1-2 provide the parts outside the CDR3, is KAGVTQTPRYLIKTRGQQVTLSCSPISGHRSVSWYQQTPGQGLQFLFEYFSETQRNKGNFPGRFSGRQFSNSRSEMNVSTLELGDSALYLCASSGGPAEGSGYTFGSGTRLTVV.